The entry below describes one T cell receptor beta chain. Which antigen it targets is not known. No much larger clone is present one base from it, and per-base qualities are unavailable. CDR1 and CDR2 (SGHAT, FQNNGV) derive from the germline V gene. After removal of 1 base from V and 6 bases from J, the junction retains 5 bases not matched to a gene. The CDR3 has 15 amino acids, counting the end cysteine and phenylalanine. Only CDR3 DNA is held: 45 bases, read in frame from base 1. This record comes from a study of cytomegalovirus exposure and HLA in healthy donors (dated by TCRdb to between 2016 and 2019). In the study overall: According to a later analysis, the 120 or so validation repertoires were produced on the same platform as the 700 or so repertoires of the first cohort. The aim of the study was to test whether cataloging public T cell receptors could identify signatures of past pathogen exposure. In addition to the first cohort of 500 to 850 subjects, a separate validation cohort of 120 different subjects was used. To predict cytomegalovirus infection status, the study combined high-throughput TCR immunosequencing, statistical association of individual TCRs with disease status, and machine learning. Beyond this particular receptor, the publication reports: A total of 150 to 200 TCR beta chains were listed by the study as associated with cytomegalovirus. According to the authors, the approach could potentially be generalized to other disease states and immunological phenotypes. In vitro tests confirmed that three of the cytomegalovirus-associated TCR beta chains recognize cytomegalovirus antigens. In a later analysis, TCRs clustered in the first cohort were found to also tend to co-occur in the approximately 120 validation repertoires, with approximately 95% of cluster scores above 0. A later analysis had no HLA typing for the validation cohort, so co-occurrence there was scored across all 130 or so repertoires. Most TCR sequences were seen in very few donors, while some public TCRs were found in many individuals. In both the original and validation cohorts, the classifier was reported to diagnose cytomegalovirus status with high specificity and sensitivity.

The library was built by means of the immunoSEQ multiplex PCR assay. The source study handled its data this way. A statistical classification framework was developed to diagnose cytomegalovirus status using the catalog of TCR beta chain sequences. TCRdb retrieved this table from immuneACCESS and kept in-frame rearrangements only. Not all clones are present; in checked studies, unresolved V genes account for under half, and no reason is known for the remainder. Clone size and V and J calls were adopted from that table, with D and trimming inferred from the DNA. The sample table contains some 80,000 clones; only one count was recorded for roughly 95% of them. Clones ranked in the top ten supply approximately 1.3% of the sample. The donors belonged to the validation cohort of over a hundred subjects, which was separate from the approximately 700-subject first cohort.

The receptor comes from a woman aged 18-29 years in good health and CMV-seronegative. The receptor chain draws on TRBV11-2 and TRBJ2-1, with 8 middle bases fitting TRBD2. The source material was PBMCs. DNA sequence: TGTGCCAGCAGCTTAGTGGCGGGAGGTCTCAATGAGCAGTTCTTC. It encodes CASSLVAGGLNEQFF.